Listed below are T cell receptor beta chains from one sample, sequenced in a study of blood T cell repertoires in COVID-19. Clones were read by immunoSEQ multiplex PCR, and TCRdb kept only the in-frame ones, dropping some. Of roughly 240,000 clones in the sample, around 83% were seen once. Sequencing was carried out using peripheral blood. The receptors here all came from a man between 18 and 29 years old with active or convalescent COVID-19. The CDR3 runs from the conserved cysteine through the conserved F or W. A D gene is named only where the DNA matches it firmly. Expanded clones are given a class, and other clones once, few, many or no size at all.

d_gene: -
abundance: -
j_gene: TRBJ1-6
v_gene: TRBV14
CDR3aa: CASSQTTVHNSPLHF
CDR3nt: TGTGCCAGCAGCCAGACGACAGTCCATAATTCACCCCTCCACTTT

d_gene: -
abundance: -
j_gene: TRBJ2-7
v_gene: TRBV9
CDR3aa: CASSVAPSSNYEQYF
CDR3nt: TGTGCCAGCAGCGTAGCGCCTAGTTCAAACTACGAGCAGTACTTC

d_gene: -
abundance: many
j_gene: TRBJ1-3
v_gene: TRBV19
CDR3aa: CASSRNGGTGDSGNTIYF
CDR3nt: TGTGCCAGTAGTAGAAACGGAGGCACGGGGGATTCTGGAAACACCATATATTTT

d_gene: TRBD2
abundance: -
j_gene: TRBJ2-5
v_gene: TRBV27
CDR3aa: CASSLVRLAGVEETQYF
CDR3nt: TGTGCCAGCAGTTTAGTGAGGTTAGCGGGGGTTGAGGAGACCCAGTACTTC

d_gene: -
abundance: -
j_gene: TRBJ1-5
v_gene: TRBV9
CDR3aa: CASSPSPDQPQHF
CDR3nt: TGTGCCAGCAGCCCCTCCCCTGATCAGCCCCAGCATTTT

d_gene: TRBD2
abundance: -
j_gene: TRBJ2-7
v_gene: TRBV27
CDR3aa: CASSSTGGPIYEQYF
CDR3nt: TGTGCCAGCAGTTCCACGGGGGGGCCCATATACGAGCAGTACTTC

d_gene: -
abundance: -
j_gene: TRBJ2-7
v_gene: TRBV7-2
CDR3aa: CASSLPSAGSYEQYF
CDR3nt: TGTGCCAGCAGCTTACCGAGCGCAGGGTCATACGAGCAGTACTTC

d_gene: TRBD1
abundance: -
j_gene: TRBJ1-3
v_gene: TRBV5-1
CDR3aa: CASSSGQASGNTIYF
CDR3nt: TGCGCCAGCAGCTCGGGACAGGCCTCTGGAAACACCATATATTTT

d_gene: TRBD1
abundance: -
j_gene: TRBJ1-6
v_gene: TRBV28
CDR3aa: CASRNSGTEEINSPLHF
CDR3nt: TGTGCCAGCAGAAATTCCGGGACAGAAGAAATTAATTCACCCCTCCACTTT

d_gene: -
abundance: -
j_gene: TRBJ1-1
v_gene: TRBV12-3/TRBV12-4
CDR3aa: CASLGAGEPRAFF
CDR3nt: TGTGCCAGCTTAGGAGCAGGGGAACCCCGGGCTTTCTTT

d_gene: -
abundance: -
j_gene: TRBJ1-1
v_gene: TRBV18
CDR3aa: CASSPGTQSTEAFF
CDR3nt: TGTGCCAGCTCACCCGGGACACAGTCCACTGAAGCTTTCTTT

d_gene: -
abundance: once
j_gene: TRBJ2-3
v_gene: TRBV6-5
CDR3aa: CASSYSGGRTDTQYF
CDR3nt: TGTGCCAGCAGTTACTCGGGGGGTCGGACAGATACGCAGTATTTT

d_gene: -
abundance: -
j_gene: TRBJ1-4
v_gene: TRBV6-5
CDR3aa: CASSWGLLGEKLFF
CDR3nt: TGTGCCAGCAGTTGGGGACTACTCGGAGAAAAACTGTTTTTT

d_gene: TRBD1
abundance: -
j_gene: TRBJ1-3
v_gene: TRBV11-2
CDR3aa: CASSSLQGIGNTIYF
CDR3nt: TGTGCCAGCAGCTCCCTACAGGGGATTGGAAACACCATATATTTT

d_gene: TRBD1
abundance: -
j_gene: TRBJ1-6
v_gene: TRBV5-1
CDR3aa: CASSYDRVVKSPLHF
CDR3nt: TGCGCCAGCAGCTACGACAGGGTAGTTAAGTCACCCCTCCACTTT

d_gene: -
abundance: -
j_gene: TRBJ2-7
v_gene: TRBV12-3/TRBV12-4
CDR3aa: CASSLAPGSRYF
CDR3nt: TGTGCCAGCAGTTTAGCGCCCGGTAGCAGGTACTTC

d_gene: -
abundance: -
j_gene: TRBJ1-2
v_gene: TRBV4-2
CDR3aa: CASSQDGQGYGYTF
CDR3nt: TGTGCCAGCAGCCAAGATGGGCAGGGATACGGCTACACCTTC

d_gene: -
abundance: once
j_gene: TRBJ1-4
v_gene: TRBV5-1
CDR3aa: CASSFQLGEGEKLFF
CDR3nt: TGCGCCAGCAGCTTTCAACTAGGGGAGGGGGAAAAACTGTTTTTT

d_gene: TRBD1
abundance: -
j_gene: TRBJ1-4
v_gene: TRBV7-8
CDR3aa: CASSPSDRGEKLFF
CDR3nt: TGTGCCAGCAGCCCATCGGACAGGGGGGAAAAACTGTTTTTT

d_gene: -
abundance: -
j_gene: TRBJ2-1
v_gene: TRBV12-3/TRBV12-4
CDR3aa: CASSVGLHNEQFF
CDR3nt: TGTGCCAGCAGTGTCGGGTTGCACAATGAGCAGTTCTTC

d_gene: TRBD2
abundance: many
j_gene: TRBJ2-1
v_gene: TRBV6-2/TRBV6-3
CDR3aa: CASSLAGVNYNEQFF
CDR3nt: TGTGCCAGCAGTTTAGCGGGAGTAAACTACAATGAGCAGTTCTTC

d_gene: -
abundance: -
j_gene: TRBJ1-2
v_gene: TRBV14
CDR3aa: CASSQVGAGINYGYTF
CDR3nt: TGTGCCAGCAGCCAAGTGGGGGCAGGGATTAACTATGGCTACACCTTC

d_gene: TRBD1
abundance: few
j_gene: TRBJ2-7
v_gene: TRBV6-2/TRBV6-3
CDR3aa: CASSPTGQVYEQYF
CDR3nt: TGTGCCAGCAGTCCGACGGGACAGGTATACGAGCAGTACTTC

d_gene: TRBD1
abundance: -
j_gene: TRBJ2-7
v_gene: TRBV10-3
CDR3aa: CAISESSGSGTGPYEQYF
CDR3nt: TGTGCCATCAGTGAGTCCTCTGGCTCCGGGACAGGTCCGTACGAGCAGTACTTC

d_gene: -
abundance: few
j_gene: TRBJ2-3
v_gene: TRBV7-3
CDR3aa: CASAGGTLDTQYF
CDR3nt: TGTGCCAGCGCCGGGGGGACACTAGATACGCAGTATTTT

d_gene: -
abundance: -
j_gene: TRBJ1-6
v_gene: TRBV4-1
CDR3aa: CASSHEVTRVGNSPLHF
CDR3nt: TGCGCCAGCAGCCACGAGGTAACACGCGTCGGGAATTCACCCCTCCACTTT

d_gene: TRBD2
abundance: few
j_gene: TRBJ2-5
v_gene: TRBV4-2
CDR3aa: CASSQGGGEGLGETQYF
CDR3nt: TGTGCCAGCAGCCAGGGGGGTGGGGAGGGCCTCGGGGAGACCCAGTACTTC

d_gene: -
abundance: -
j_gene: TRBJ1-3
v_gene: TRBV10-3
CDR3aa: CAISDVGGSGNTIYF
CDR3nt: TGTGCCATCAGTGACGTGGGGGGTTCTGGAAACACCATATATTTT

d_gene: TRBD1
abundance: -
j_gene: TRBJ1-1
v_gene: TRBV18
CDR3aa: CASSPMGQGMTEAFF
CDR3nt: TGTGCCAGCTCACCAATGGGACAGGGGATGACTGAAGCTTTCTTT

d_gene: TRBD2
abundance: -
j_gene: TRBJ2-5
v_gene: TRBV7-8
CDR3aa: CASSRVAGGKQGTQYF
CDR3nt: TGTGCCAGCAGCCGAGTAGCGGGGGGGAAGCAAGGGACCCAGTACTTC

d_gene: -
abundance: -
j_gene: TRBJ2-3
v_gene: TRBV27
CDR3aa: CASSFEGLVRGTDTQYF
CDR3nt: TGTGCCAGCAGTTTCGAGGGCCTGGTAAGGGGGACAGATACGCAGTATTTT

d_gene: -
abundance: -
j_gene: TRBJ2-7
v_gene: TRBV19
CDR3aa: CASKKGDYEQYF
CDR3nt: TGTGCCAGTAAAAAAGGAGACTACGAGCAGTACTTC

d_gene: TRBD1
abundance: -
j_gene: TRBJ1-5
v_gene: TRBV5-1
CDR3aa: CASSLEGTGNQPQHF
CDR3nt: TGCGCCAGCAGCTTGGAGGGGACAGGGAACCAGCCCCAGCATTTT

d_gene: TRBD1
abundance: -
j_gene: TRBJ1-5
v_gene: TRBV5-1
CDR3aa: CASSLGDRERFDQPQHF
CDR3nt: TGCGCCAGCAGCTTGGGGGACAGGGAAAGGTTCGATCAGCCCCAGCATTTT

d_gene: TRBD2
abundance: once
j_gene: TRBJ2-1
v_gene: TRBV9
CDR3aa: CASSPRLAGVSNEQFF
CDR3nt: TGTGCCAGCAGCCCTAGACTAGCGGGAGTCTCCAATGAGCAGTTCTTC

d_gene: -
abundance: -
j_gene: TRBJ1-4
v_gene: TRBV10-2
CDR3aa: CASSESTPGKLFF
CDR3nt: TGCGCCAGCAGTGAGTCGACACCTGGAAAACTGTTTTTT

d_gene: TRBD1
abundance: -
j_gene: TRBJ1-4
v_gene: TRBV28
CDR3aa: CASSVGQSNEKLFF
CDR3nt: TGTGCCAGCAGTGTGGGACAGTCTAATGAAAAACTGTTTTTT

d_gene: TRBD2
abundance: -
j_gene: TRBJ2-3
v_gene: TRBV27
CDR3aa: CASSTNPPLAFSTDTQYF
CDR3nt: TGTGCCAGCAGTACGAACCCCCCACTAGCGTTCAGCACAGATACGCAGTATTTT

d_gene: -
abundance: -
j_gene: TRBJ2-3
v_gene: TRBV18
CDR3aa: CASSRMGGLTDTQYF
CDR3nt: TGTGCCAGCTCACGGATGGGAGGTTTGACAGATACGCAGTATTTT

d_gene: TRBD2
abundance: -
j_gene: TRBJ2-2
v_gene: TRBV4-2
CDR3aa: CASSMTSGGAGTGELFF
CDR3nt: TGTGCCAGCAGCATGACTAGCGGGGGGGCAGGAACCGGGGAGCTGTTTTTT

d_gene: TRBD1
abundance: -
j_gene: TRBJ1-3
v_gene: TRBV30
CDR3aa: CAWRHPRGKVGGNTIYF
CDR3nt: TGTGCCTGGAGACATCCCAGGGGGAAGGTAGGTGGAAACACCATATATTTT

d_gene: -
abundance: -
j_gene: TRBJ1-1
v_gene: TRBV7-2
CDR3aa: CASSFQQGGEAFF
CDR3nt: TGTGCCAGCAGCTTTCAACAGGGCGGTGAAGCTTTCTTT

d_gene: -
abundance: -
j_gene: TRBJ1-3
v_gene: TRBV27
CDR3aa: CASRKLSGNTIYF
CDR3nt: TGTGCCAGCAGAAAACTCTCTGGAAACACCATATATTTT

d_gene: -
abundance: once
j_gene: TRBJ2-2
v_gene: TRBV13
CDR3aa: CASSLGGSGAGELFF
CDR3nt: TGTGCCAGCAGCTTAGGAGGTTCGGGAGCCGGGGAGCTGTTTTTT

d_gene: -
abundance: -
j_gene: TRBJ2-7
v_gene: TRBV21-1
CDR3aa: CASSLRPRGDGTYEQYF
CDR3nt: TGTGCCAGCAGCTTAAGACCCAGGGGGGATGGAACCTACGAGCAGTACTTC

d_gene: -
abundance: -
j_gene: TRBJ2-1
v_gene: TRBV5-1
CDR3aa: CASSLVPSSSYNEQFF
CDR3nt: TGCGCCAGCAGCTTGGTTCCTAGTAGCTCCTACAATGAGCAGTTCTTC

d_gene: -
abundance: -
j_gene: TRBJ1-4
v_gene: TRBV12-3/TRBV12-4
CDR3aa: CASSGGTNEKLFF
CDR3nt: TGTGCCAGCAGCGGAGGTACTAATGAAAAACTGTTTTTT

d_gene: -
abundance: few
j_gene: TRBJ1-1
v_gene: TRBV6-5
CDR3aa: CASSHPYQNTEAFF
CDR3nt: TGTGCCAGCAGTCACCCCTACCAAAACACTGAAGCTTTCTTT

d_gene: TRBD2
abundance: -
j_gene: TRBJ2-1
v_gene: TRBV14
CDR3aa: CASSPLVRGDEQFF
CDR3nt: TGTGCCAGCAGCCCCCTAGTTCGGGGGGATGAGCAGTTCTTC

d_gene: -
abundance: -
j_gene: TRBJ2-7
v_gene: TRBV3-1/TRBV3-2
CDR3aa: CASSQEGRGTGYEQYF
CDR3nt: TGTGCCAGCAGCCAAGAAGGGAGGGGGACGGGGTACGAGCAGTACTTC

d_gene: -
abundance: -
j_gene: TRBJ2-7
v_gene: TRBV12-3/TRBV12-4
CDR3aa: CASSPGGSYEQYF
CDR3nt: TGTGCCAGCAGCCCCGGTGGCTCCTACGAGCAGTACTTC

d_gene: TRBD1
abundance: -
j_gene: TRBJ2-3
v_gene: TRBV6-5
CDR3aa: CASSQGAEDTQYF
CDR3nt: TGTGCCAGCAGCCAGGGGGCGGAAGATACGCAGTATTTT

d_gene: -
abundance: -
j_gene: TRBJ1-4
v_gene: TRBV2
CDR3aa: CASIRGILATNEKLFF
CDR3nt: TGTGCCAGCATTAGGGGGATTCTTGCAACTAATGAAAAACTGTTTTTT

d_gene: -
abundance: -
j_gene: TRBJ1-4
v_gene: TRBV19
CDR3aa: CASSINNKRIF
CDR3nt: TGTGCCAGTAGTATAAACAACAAGAGGATTTTT

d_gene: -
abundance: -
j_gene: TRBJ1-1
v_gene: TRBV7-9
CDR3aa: CASRPFRGNTEAFF
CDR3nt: TGTGCCAGCAGACCATTCCGGGGGAACACTGAAGCTTTCTTT